This TCR beta chain was sequenced for a study of T-cell reconstitution after alpha-beta-depleted transplantation in children. This clonotype was picked up one time. The library targeted TCRbeta and was prepared with unique molecular identifiers. TCRdb redid the calling of the PCR reads with MiXCR, one entry per CDR3 protein. This sample has about 91,000 distinct CDR3 sequences, with roughly 8.8% found just once. There are 15 residues in the CDR3. Germline V gene sequence: CDR1 MDHEN, CDR2 SYDVKM. Trimming left V 6 bases short and J 4 bases short, with 15 bases between. This TCR came from a human donor who donated a stem cell graft to a child with congenital amegakaryocytic thrombocytopenia. The sample consisted of PBMCs from the stem cell graft donor, taken from the stem cell graft. The chain couples TRBV28 to TRBJ2-2, with a tentative D call TRBD1 (5 bases). The CDR3 loop reads CASSSTRVGTGELFF. CDR3 in DNA: TGTGCCAGCAGCTCCACCAGGGTGGGCACCGGGGAGCTGTTTTTT.